What follows are 26 T cell receptor beta chains derived from one specimen sequenced in a study of T cells in Graves' hyperthyroidism and ophthalmopathy. RNA transcripts provided the source from which TCR beta CDR3 regions were amplified. A first-round RT-PCR of the TCR CDR3 used the HTBI primer set. Each CDR3 protein is one row after TCRdb ran MiXCR on the multiplex PCR reads. The sample records around 800,000 distinct CDR3 sequences, 38% being singletons. Sequenced sample: blood. These receptors were taken from a man aged 18 to 30 with Graves' hyperthyroidism.

This clonotype showed up many times. The chain employs TRBV2 and TRBJ2-5, with 7 bases identical to TRBD1. J lost 1 base, V lost 3 bases, and 5 bases had no gene match. The CDR3 extends over 15 amino acids. The germline V gene encodes CDR1 SNHLY and CDR2 FYNNEI. Written as DNA, the CDR3 is TGTGCCAGCAGTGAGGGGACAGCTTCCCAAGAGACCCAGTACTTC. It is translated as CASSEGTASQETQYF.

In this sample, this clonotype turned up a few times. The chain uses TRBV6-1 and TRBJ2-5; the match to TRBD2 covers 7 bases. CDR1 MNHNS and CDR2 SASEGT come from the germline V gene. V was pared by 6 bases and J by 1 base, with 5 bases of the junction left unmatched. The CDR3 contains 14 residues. CDR3 sequence reads: CASSKTSVQETQYF. The CDR3 DNA reads as TGTGCCAGCAGCAAAACTAGCGTCCAAGAGACCCAGTACTTC.

J is TRBJ1-5 and V is TRBV2; D gene ambiguous. Trimming cost V 6 bases and J 3 bases, with 21 bases left between them. Germline V CDR1 and CDR2: SNHLY, FYNNEI. This CDR3 comprises 17 residues. CDR3 region: CASRPGLSWALNQPQHF. The CDR3 DNA reads TGTGCCAGCAGGCCCGGATTGTCGTGGGCTCTCAATCAGCCCCAGCATTTT. The full variable domain, its missing parts supplied by reference TRBV2 and TRBJ1-5, is EPEVTQTPSHQVTQMGQEVILRCVPISNHLYFYWYRQILGQKVEFLVSFYNNEISEKSEIFDDQFSVERPDGSNFTLKIRSTKLEDSAMYFCASRPGLSWALNQPQHFGDGTRLSIL.

In this sample, this clonotype turned up many times. The chain carries TRBV19 and TRBJ1-1; D is uncertain. Deletions cut 7 bases from V and 4 bases from J, with 13 bases between. This CDR3 comprises 13 residues. Germline V CDR1 and CDR2: LNHDA, SQIVND (reference sequence). This chain's CDR3 is CASTVDVATEAFF. The CDR3, as DNA: TGTGCCAGTACCGTTGACGTTGCCACTGAAGCTTTCTTT. The entire variable domain, with the rest obtained from reference TRBV19 and TRBJ1-1, is as follows: DGGITQSPKYLFRKEGQNVTLSCEQNLNHDAMYWYRQDPGQGLRLIYYSQIVNDFQKGDIAEGYSVSREKKESFPLTVTSAQKNPTAFYLCASTVDVATEAFFGQGTRLTVV.

Points on this clonotype: The junction departs from germline at one end; a sequencing error may be responsible. This sequence joins TRBV7-9 and TRBJ2-2; D is tentatively TRBD1 or TRBD2 (5 bases each). Germline V lookup: CDR1 SEHNR, CDR2 FQNEAQ (reference sequence). This CDR3 has 15 amino acids. The CDR3 reads CVSSLEGRGTGELFF. The CDR3 DNA reads TGTGTCAGCAGCTTAGAGGGACGAGGCACCGGGGAGCTGTTTTTT. Drawing the rest from reference TRBV7-9 and TRBJ2-2, the complete variable domain is DTGVSQNPRHKITKRGQNVTFRCDPISEHNRLYWYRQTLGQGPEFLTYFQNEAQLEKSRLLSDRFSAERPKGSFSTLEIQRTEQGDSAMYLCVSSLEGRGTGELFFGEGSRLTVL.

V and J are TRBV9 and TRBJ2-5; D perhaps matches TRBD1 (5 bases). Trimming stripped 3 bases from V and 5 bases from J, with 14 bases between. The CDR3 has 14 amino acids. CDR1 is SGDLS and CDR2 is YYNGEE in the germline V gene. The DNA for the CDR3 is TGTGCCAGCAGCGCAGCTCAGGGTTCGGAGACCCAGTACTTC. Its protein is CASSAAQGSETQYF. Based on the CDR3 plus reference TRBV9 and TRBJ2-5, the full variable domain is DSGVTQTPKHLITATGQRVTLRCSPRSGDLSVYWYQQSLDQGLQFLIQYYNGEERAKGNILERFSAQQFPDLHSELNLSSLELGDSALYFCASSAAQGSETQYFGPGTRLLVL.

This clonotype was recorded a few times. The chain links TRBV12-3 or TRBV12-4 to TRBJ1-1, with D uncertain. V was shortened by 7 bases and J by 5 bases, with 20 bases between the two germline ends. The CDR3 covers 15 residues. The CDR3 DNA sequence: TGTGCCAGCACCTCTTCGACTCTCGGGGTAACTGAAGCTTTCTTT. Amino acid sequence: CASTSSTLGVTEAFF.

This clonotype has just a few counts. V gene TRBV9 combines with J gene TRBJ2-7, with unresolved D. CDR1 SGDLS and CDR2 YYNGEE come from the germline V gene. Between the trimmed V and J ends, which lost 0 bases and 4 bases, there was a span of 14 bases. The CDR3 totals 15 residues. The CDR3 DNA is TGTGCCAGCAGCGTAGCCATGGACCTCTCGTACGAGCAGTACTTC. Translating gives CASSVAMDLSYEQYF.

This clonotype was picked up a small number of times. The genes are TRBV7-2 and TRBJ2-7, with 16 bases lining up with TRBD2. The CDR3 length is 16 residues. Per the germline V gene, CDR1 is SGHTA and CDR2 is FQGNSA. Trimming at V came to 1 base and at J to 9 bases, leaving 6 bases not matched to a gene. As DNA, the CDR3 is TGTGCCAGCAGCTTAGGGGGACTAGCGGGAGGGATGGGGCAGTACTTC. This translates into CASSLGGLAGGMGQYF.

The sample holds a few counts of this clonotype. The chain couples TRBV2 to TRBJ2-2, with D perhaps assigned TRBD1 or TRBD2 (6 bases each). Germline CDR1 SNHLY, CDR2 FYNNEI. Deletions cut 7 bases from V and 6 bases from J, with 18 bases between. The length of the CDR3 is 15 residues. CDR3 sequence: CASTVGAGLAGELFF. CDR3 DNA: TGTGCCAGCACCGTGGGGGCGGGACTGGCCGGGGAGCTGTTTTTT. The full variable domain, rest sourced from reference TRBV2 and TRBJ2-2, is EPEVTQTPSHQVTQMGQEVILRCVPISNHLYFYWYRQILGQKVEFLVSFYNNEISEKSEIFDDQFSVERPDGSNFTLKIRSTKLEDSAMYFCASTVGAGLAGELFFGEGSRLTVL.

For the CDR3, the DNA is TGTGCCAGCTCACCCGCCAGGGGGCCTGAGCAGTACTTC. This encodes CASSPARGPEQYF. The genes are TRBV7-8 and TRBJ2-7; 8 bases line up with TRBD1. J was trimmed by 7 bases and V by 8 bases; bases with no gene match: 10. The CDR3 has 13 amino acids. CDR1 SGHVS and CDR2 FQNEAQ come from the germline V gene. Full variable domain (remainder filled in from reference TRBV7-8 and TRBJ2-7): GAGVSQSPRYKVAKRGQDVALRCDPISGHVSLFWYQQALGQGPEFLTYFQNEAQLDKSGLPSDRFFAERPEGSVSTLKIQRTQQEDSAVYLCASSPARGPEQYFGPGTRLTVT.

In this sample, this clonotype turned up many times. This chain links TRBV5-8 with TRBJ1-6; 8 bases agree with TRBD1. Trimming took 10 bases from V and 7 from J; bases not matched to a gene: 4. Germline V gives CDR1 SGHTS, CDR2 YDEGEE. The CDR3 is 12 amino acids. The CDR3 region is CAGQGMNSPLHF. The CDR3 nucleotides are TGTGCCGGACAGGGTATGAATTCACCCCTCCACTTT.

The chain joins TRBV2 to TRBJ2-7, with 10 bases matching TRBD2. V shed 8 bases, J shed 5 bases, and the junction held 6 bases outside the gene matches. The germline CDR1 and CDR2 sequences are SNHLY and FYNNEI. CDR3 size: 13 residues. The DNA of the CDR3 is TGTGCCAGCGGGGGACTAGCGCATCACGAGCAGTACTTC. Protein: CASGGLAHHEQYF.

J is TRBJ2-7 and V is TRBV5-1; 15 bases fit TRBD2. The V gene's germline CDR1 is SGHRS and CDR2 YFSETQ. Unmatched junction bases numbered 7, after V lost 4 bases and J lost 2 bases. The CDR3 contains 17 residues. The CDR3 coding sequence is TGCGCCAGCAGCCCTGGACTAGCGGGAGGGCCCGCCTACGAGCAGTACTTC. The encoded protein is CASSPGLAGGPAYEQYF.

In this sample, this clonotype turned up many times. CDR3 in DNA: TGTGCCAGCAGCGTCGGCGGAAACTATGGCTACACCTTC. This sequence encodes CASSVGGNYGYTF. This sequence joins TRBV9 and TRBJ1-2; D gene uncertain. From germline, CDR1 is SGDLS and CDR2 YYNGEE. The CDR3 runs to 13 residues. Trimming removed 2 bases at V and 2 bases at J, with 7 bases between.

This clonotype showed up many times. The CDR3 reads CSAREVGEQYF. DNA for the CDR3: TGCAGTGCTAGAGAAGTGGGCGAGCAGTACTTC. The chain is built from TRBV20-1 and TRBJ2-7; D is unclear. V was clipped by 0 bases and J by 6 bases, with 6 bases between them. This CDR3 contains 11 residues. Germline V CDR1 and CDR2: DFQATT, SNEGSKA (reference sequence).

The chain recombines TRBV29-1 with TRBJ2-7; D may be TRBD1 or TRBD2 (6 bases each). The length of the CDR3 is 15 residues. CDR1 is SQVTM and CDR2 is ANQGSEA in the germline V gene. V lost 3 bases and J 4 bases, leaving 19 bases between the germline ends. The CDR3 sequence: CSVERRTPGAYEQYF. For the CDR3, the DNA is TGCAGCGTTGAGAGGCGAACACCGGGGGCTTACGAGCAGTACTTC.

This clonotype was counted ten times or more. This chain uses TRBV15 with TRBJ2-7; D is perhaps TRBD1 (6 bases). CDR1 is LNHNV, CDR2 YYDKDF, per germline (reference sequence). V dropped 1 base and J dropped 1 base, with 11 bases sitting between them. The CDR3 is 15 residues long. As DNA, the CDR3 is TGTGCCACCAGCAGAGGGTCAGGACAGTCCTACGAGCAGTACTTC. Its translation: CATSRGSGQSYEQYF.

This clonotype was found a few times. The rearrangement uses TRBV7-9 and TRBJ1-2, with 8 positions matching TRBD1. V trimming: 5 bases; J trimming: 8 bases; junction bases outside the gene matches: 10. The CDR3 covers 14 residues. The germline CDR1 and CDR2 sequences are SEHNR and FQNEAQ (reference sequence). The CDR3 DNA reads TGTGCCAGCAGCCCCTCCCAGGGGGCGCAAGGCTACACCTTC. Amino acids: CASSPSQGAQGYTF.

This clonotype was recorded many times. The V call is TRBV5-1, the J call TRBJ1-2; D unclear. The ends were cut back, 0 bases at V and 1 base at J, with 4 bases in the middle. CDR3 length: 13 residues. Germline CDR1 reads SGHRS; CDR2 reads YFSETQ. CDR3 amino acids: CASSLVVNYGYTF. The CDR3 DNA sequence: TGCGCCAGCAGCTTGGTGGTTAACTATGGCTACACCTTC. Full variable domain (outside the CDR3, taken from reference TRBV5-1 and TRBJ1-2): KAGVTQTPRYLIKTRGQQVTLSCSPISGHRSVSWYQQTPGQGLQFLFEYFSETQRNKGNFPGRFSGRQFSNSRSEMNVSTLELGDSALYLCASSLVVNYGYTFGSGTRLTVV.

The chain employs TRBV12-3 or TRBV12-4 and TRBJ1-2; no reliable D call. Trimming took 6 bases from V and 7 from J, leaving 12 bases between them. This CDR3 has 12 residues. CDR3 in amino acids: CASSFGFGGYTF. The CDR3, as DNA: TGTGCCAGCAGCTTCGGCTTCGGTGGCTACACCTTC.

The chain employs TRBV10-3 and TRBJ1-2, with D possibly TRBD1 on 5 matching bases. Trimming took off 0 bases at V and 3 bases at J, with 20 bases between the two ends. In germline, CDR1 is ENHRY, CDR2 SYGVKD. The CDR3 runs 18 residues. The CDR3 nucleotides are TGTGCCATCAGTGAGTCGGGACTAGCGGGAGCGCAGTACTATGGCTACACCTTC. As protein: CAISESGLAGAQYYGYTF.

In this sample, this clonotype turned up many times. The chain carries TRBV20-1 and TRBJ2-7; TRBD1 matches at 8 bases. The germline CDR1 and CDR2 sequences are DFQATT and SNEGSKA (reference sequence). The length of the CDR3 is 13 residues. V shed 5 bases and J 3 bases; nucleotides not matched to a gene: 6. For the CDR3, the DNA is TGCAGTGCTGACAGGGGATCGGGCTACGAGCAGTACTTC. It codes for CSADRGSGYEQYF.

This clonotype occurred many times. This chain links TRBV7-9 with TRBJ2-7; 11 bases fit TRBD1. The CDR3 extends over 14 amino acids. The V gene end was trimmed by 9 bases and the J gene end by 5 bases; junction bases not matched to a gene: 9. The germline gives CDR1 SEHNR, CDR2 FQNEAQ (reference sequence). In DNA, the CDR3 is TGTGCCAGTAGTCCCGGACAGGGGGCCCACGAGCAGTACTTC. This translates into CASSPGQGAHEQYF.

In this sample, this clonotype turned up many times. V and J are TRBV12-3 or TRBV12-4 and TRBJ2-5; D remains ambiguous. V lost 5 bases, J lost 5 bases, and 12 bases lay in between. CDR3 length: 13 amino acids. In DNA form, the CDR3 reads TGTGCCAGCAGTGTGGACCTGGAGGAGACCCAGTACTTC. Its protein is CASSVDLEETQYF.

As to this clonotype: Being one base from a much bigger clone, this may be a read error. The chain employs TRBV7-9 and TRBJ1-6; no clear D gene. The CDR3 covers 15 residues. In germline, CDR1 is SEHNR, CDR2 FQNEAQ (reference sequence). Here the CDR3 reads CVSSLTSARNSPLHF. In DNA form, the CDR3 reads TGTGTCAGCAGCTTAACATCGGCGAGAAATTCACCCCTCCACTTT.